These 23 T cell receptor beta chains were sequenced from one sample in a study of T cell responses to AZD1222 COVID-19 vaccine. TCRdb's table, derived via immunoSEQ multiplex PCR, lists solely in-frame clones and lacks some. The sample has approximately 110,000 clones, 85% to 90% seen once. The sequencing here drew on peripheral blood, taken 28 days after the second AZD1222 dose. The receptors were sampled from an adult who received the AZD1222 COVID-19 vaccine.

The chain joins TRBV13 to TRBJ2-6; tentatively, D is TRBD2 (5 bases). The CDR3 length is 20 residues. Deletions cut 1 base from V and 0 bases from J, with 19 bases between. CDR1 PRHDT and CDR2 FYEKMQ come from the germline V gene (reference sequence). Here the CDR3 DNA reads TGTGCCAGCAGCTTAGCCATGGATGCCTACCTAGCCTCTGGGGCCAACGTCCTGACTTTC. This sequence encodes CASSLAMDAYLASGANVLTF.

This clone was detected once. This rearrangement joins TRBV5-6 to TRBJ1-1; the match to TRBD1 covers 12 bases. V dropped 2 bases and J dropped 1; count of bases not matched to a gene: 3. Germline loops: CDR1 SGHDT, CDR2 YYEEEE. The CDR3 is 16 residues long. The CDR3 region is CASSFGTGGKNTEAFF. The CDR3 DNA sequence: TGTGCCAGCAGCTTCGGGACAGGGGGCAAGAACACTGAAGCTTTCTTT.

The chain recombines TRBV28 with TRBJ1-1, with D hard to call. This CDR3 is built from 14 residues. V shed 5 bases and J shed 8 bases, with 18 bases lying between them. In germline, CDR1 is MDHEN, CDR2 SYDVKM. CDR3 sequence reads: CASSRLRQGSEAFF. Written as DNA, the CDR3 is TGTGCCAGCAGTCGATTACGACAAGGATCAGAAGCTTTCTTT.

This chain joins TRBV7-9 and TRBJ2-1; 7 nucleotides agree with TRBD1. V lost 1 base to trimming and J lost 7 bases; unmatched junction nucleotides: 4. CDR1 is SEHNR, CDR2 FQNEAQ, per germline (reference sequence). The CDR3 is 14 residues long. The CDR3, as DNA: TGTGCCAGCAGCTTAGGTCCAGGGGGAAATGAGCAGTTCTTC. Translating gives CASSLGPGGNEQFF. The full variable domain, completed using reference TRBV7-9 and TRBJ2-1, is DTGVSQNPRHKITKRGQNVTFRCDPISEHNRLYWYRQTLGQGPEFLTYFQNEAQLEKSRLLSDRFSAERPKGSFSTLEIQRTEQGDSAMYLCASSLGPGGNEQFFGPGTRLTVL.

As regards this clone: Its ends do not fully match the called genes, so a read error is possible. The V and J genes are TRBV4-1 and TRBJ1-2; no firm D call. Per the germline V gene, CDR1 is MGHRA and CDR2 is YSYEKL. The CDR3 sequence is 11 residues long. CDR3 in DNA: TGCGCCAGCAGCCAAGCCTCCGGGCCGCTCTTC. It yields the protein CASSQASGPLF.

The V and J genes are TRBV6-4 and TRBJ1-3; 7 bases align to TRBD1. CDR1 MRHNA and CDR2 SNTAGT come from the germline V gene. The CDR3 sequence is 15 residues long. V shed 6 bases and J 0 bases; nucleotides not matched to a gene: 5. CDR3 in DNA: TGTGCCAGCAGAAGGACAGGCAGCTCTGGAAACACCATATATTTT. This codes for CASRRTGSSGNTIYF.

V and J are TRBV18 and TRBJ1-4; D is uncertain. In germline, CDR1 is KGHSH, CDR2 LQKENI. V shed 3 bases and J shed 5 bases, with 7 bases lying between them. The CDR3 spans 13 residues. CDR3 nucleotides: TGTGCCAGCTCACCGAACAGAAATGAAAAACTGTTTTTT. Translated, it gives CASSPNRNEKLFF. The full variable domain, its missing parts supplied by reference TRBV18 and TRBJ1-4, is NAGVMQNPRHLVRRRGQEARLRCSPMKGHSHVYWYRQLPEEGLKFMVYLQKENIIDESGMPKERFSAEFPKEGPSILRIQQVVRGDSAAYFCASSPNRNEKLFFGSGTQLSVL.

This rearrangement joins TRBV9 to TRBJ1-2; unclear D gene. The V gene lost 0 bases and the J gene lost 10 bases, with 13 bases spanning the gap. Per germline, CDR1 SGDLS and CDR2 YYNGEE. The CDR3 runs to 13 residues. The CDR3 nucleotides read TGTGCCAGCAGCGTAGACCTGTTGGAGGTCTACACCTTC. This gives the protein CASSVDLLEVYTF. The variable domain in full, completed from reference TRBV9 and TRBJ1-2, reads DSGVTQTPKHLITATGQRVTLRCSPRSGDLSVYWYQQSLDQGLQFLIQYYNGEERAKGNILERFSAQQFPDLHSELNLSSLELGDSALYFCASSVDLLEVYTFGSGTRLTVV.

V gene TRBV5-5 combines with J gene TRBJ2-1; 7 bases map to TRBD1. This CDR3 is 15 amino acids long. Looked up from germline, CDR1 is SGHKS and CDR2 is YYEKEE (reference sequence). The V and J ends lost 3 bases and 4 bases, in that order; junction bases with no gene match: 7. CDR3 nucleotide sequence: TGTGCCAGCAGCTATGGACAGGCGTCGTACAATGAGCAGTTCTTC. Its protein product is CASSYGQASYNEQFF.

This clone was seen a few times. CDR3 in amino acids: CATSRDQSGANVLTF. CDR3 coding DNA: TGTGCCACCAGCAGAGATCAGTCTGGGGCCAACGTCCTGACTTTC. This sequence joins TRBV15 and TRBJ2-6; unclear D gene. The CDR3 contains 15 residues. Germline loops: CDR1 LNHNV, CDR2 YYDKDF (reference sequence). V was shortened by 0 bases and J by 1 base, with 4 bases between the two germline ends.

The V and J genes are TRBV12-5 and TRBJ2-1; D possibly uses TRBD1 or TRBD2 (5 bases each). The ends were cut back, 3 bases at V and 11 bases at J, with 11 bases in the middle. This CDR3 comprises 12 residues. Per germline, CDR1 LGHNT and CDR2 FRNRAP. CDR3 loop: CASGFPRGKQFF. CDR3 bases: TGTGCTAGTGGTTTCCCCCGGGGCAAGCAGTTCTTC.

This chain uses TRBV19 with TRBJ2-7; 7 bases are a match to TRBD1. CDR3 size: 14 residues. The J segment lost 3 bases and the V segment lost 4 bases, leaving 6 bases of the junction unmatched. Germline V gives CDR1 LNHDA, CDR2 SQIVND (reference sequence). The CDR3 region is CASSTEDRNYEQYF. The DNA of the CDR3 is TGTGCCAGTAGTACCGAGGACAGGAACTACGAGCAGTACTTC.

V usage is TRBV6-6 and J usage is TRBJ1-5, with D perhaps TRBD1 (5 bases). This CDR3 spans 14 amino acids. V was clipped by 6 bases and J by 2 bases, with 11 bases between them. Germline V gene sequence: CDR1 MNHNY, CDR2 SVGAGI (reference sequence). CDR3 sequence reads: CASRSSGGNQPQHF. For the CDR3, the DNA is TGTGCCAGCAGGTCCTCGGGGGGCAATCAGCCCCAGCATTTT.

This chain joins TRBV28 and TRBJ2-3; D gene unclear. The CDR3 length is 14 residues. With 3 bases removed from V and 6 bases from J, the gap between germline ends came to 13 bases. Germline CDR1 reads MDHEN; CDR2 reads SYDVKM. For the CDR3, the DNA is TGTGCCAGCAGTTTGGGGATTAAACACGATACGCAGTATTTT. Protein sequence: CASSLGIKHDTQYF.

The V and J genes are TRBV15 and TRBJ1-5; TRBD1 is a possible D gene (5 bases). V lost 5 bases and J 1 base, leaving 12 bases between the germline ends. Per germline, CDR1 LNHNV and CDR2 YYDKDF (reference sequence). The CDR3 consists of 15 residues. The CDR3 sequence: CATSPGLASNQPQHF. DNA for the CDR3: TGTGCCACCAGCCCGGGACTCGCGAGCAATCAGCCCCAGCATTTT. Variable domain in full (rest from reference TRBV15 and TRBJ1-5): DAMVIQNPRYQVTQFGKPVTLSCSQTLNHNVMYWYQQKSSQAPKLLFHYYDKDFNNEADTPDNFQSRRPNTSFCFLDIRSPGLGDTAMYLCATSPGLASNQPQHFGDGTRLSIL.

The genes are TRBV14 and TRBJ1-2; D gene uncertain. From germline, CDR1 is SGHDN and CDR2 FVKESK. V was pared by 2 bases and J by 8 bases, with 18 bases between. This CDR3 has 15 residues. This CDR3 reads CASSQRVQRHEGYTF. The DNA of the CDR3 is TGTGCCAGCAGCCAAAGGGTCCAGCGGCATGAGGGCTACACCTTC.

The table lists this clone with many counts. The chain recombines TRBV10-1 with TRBJ2-1; 10 bases are shared with TRBD1. Per germline, CDR1 WNHNN and CDR2 SYGVQD (reference sequence). The CDR3 contains 15 residues. Losses at the gene ends were 5 bases for V and 7 bases for J; bases not matched to a gene: 8. In DNA form, the CDR3 reads TGCGCCAGCAGTACACCGGGACAGGGGAGTAATGAGCAGTTCTTC. Its translation is CASSTPGQGSNEQFF.

This clone was counted a few times. V gene TRBV5-1 combines with J gene TRBJ2-2; D is uncertain. V was pared by 7 bases and J by 1 base, with 17 bases between. CDR1 is SGHRS and CDR2 is YFSETQ in the germline V gene. The CDR3 loop spans 16 amino acids. CDR3 in amino acids: CASCLGVSWNTGELFF. CDR3 DNA: TGCGCCAGCTGCCTTGGCGTGAGCTGGAACACCGGGGAGCTGTTTTTT.

The chain recombines TRBV7-9 with TRBJ1-3; D unclear. CDR3 length: 16 amino acids. Trimming cost V 5 bases and J 0 bases, with 14 bases left between them. Germline V CDR1 and CDR2: SEHNR, FQNEAQ (reference sequence). CDR3 nucleotides: TGTGCCAGCAGCCCACGAAAACAGCTCTCTGGAAACACCATATATTTT. Residues: CASSPRKQLSGNTIYF.

The chain recombines TRBV4-1 with TRBJ1-2; TRBD1 aligns across 8 bases. V lost 5 bases and J lost 3; bases outside the gene matches: 8. Germline loops: CDR1 MGHRA, CDR2 YSYEKL. The CDR3 length is 15 residues. The CDR3 coding sequence is TGCGCCAGCAGCGACCCGGACAGGGTGTACTATGGCTACACCTTC. Translation gives CASSDPDRVYYGYTF.

The chain uses TRBV28 and TRBJ2-7; 10 nucleotides line up with TRBD1. CDR3 length equals 13 residues. Germline V gene lookup returns CDR1 MDHEN and CDR2 SYDVKM. With V trimmed by 6 bases and J by 4 bases, 3 bases remained unmatched. The CDR3 spells CASRSGQGYEQYF. The CDR3 coding sequence is TGTGCCAGCAGGTCGGGACAGGGGTACGAGCAGTACTTC.

The V gene is TRBV29-1, the J gene TRBJ1-2; D remains unclear. CDR3 length equals 11 residues. Trimming took 4 bases from V and 7 from J, leaving 10 bases between them. Per the germline V gene, CDR1 is SQVTM and CDR2 is ANQGSEA. This CDR3 is CSVGGGTGYTF. The CDR3, as DNA: TGCAGCGTTGGTGGAGGAACTGGCTACACCTTC.

The chain is built from TRBV2 and TRBJ2-3; 11 bases agree with TRBD2. With 4 bases clipped from V and 3 bases from J, the junction kept 3 bases outside the gene matches. The CDR3 spans 15 residues. CDR1 and CDR2 (germline): SNHLY, FYNNEI. Here the CDR3 reads CASSGTSGGTDTQYF. CDR3 nucleotide sequence: TGTGCCAGCAGTGGAACTAGCGGGGGTACAGATACGCAGTATTTT.